This T cell receptor beta chain was observed in a study of immune reconstitution after stem cell transplant in scleroderma. This CDR3 contains 15 residues. The germline gives CDR1 MNHNS, CDR2 SASEGT. V lost 4 bases to trimming and J lost 0 bases, with 10 bases between them. This clonotype is deemed medium-sized. One entry per CDR3 protein, called by TCRdb with MiXCR from the RT-PCR reads. Of 5,000 to 6,500 distinct CDR3 sequences listed, under 8.5% are singletons. Sample collection occurred before or after autologous hematopoietic stem cell transplantation (not recorded which). The chain recombines TRBV6-1 with TRBJ2-1; a possible D gene is TRBD2 (6 bases). This receptor was identified in a male donor with systemic sclerosis. CDR3 protein: CASSARESSYNEQFF. CDR3 nucleotide sequence: TGTGCCAGCAGTGCTCGGGAGAGCTCCTACAATGAGCAGTTCTTC.